These 29 T cell receptor beta chains originate from one sample sequenced in a study of CD8+ T cells in alopecia areata. RNA was extracted and reverse transcribed into cDNA as the sequencing template. Measured with immunoSEQ multiplex PCR; TCRdb has only the in-frame clones, and not every one. The data show under 95,000 clones, around 70% seen once. Sample treatment: oral pan-JAK inhibitor, 5-10 mg twice daily. The sample here was CD8+ T cells sorted from blood, taken at approximately week 42, from a patient treated with tofacitinib. The receptor source for this set is a human donor with alopecia areata.

The rearrangement links TRBV14 to TRBJ1-2, with D possibly being TRBD1 (5 bases). V was trimmed by 1 base and J by 12 bases, leaving 15 bases between them. The V gene's germline CDR1 is SGHDN and CDR2 FVKESK. The CDR3 totals 13 residues. DNA of the CDR3: TGTGCCAGCAGCCAAGGACAATACGGGGCCAACACCTTC. As protein: CASSQGQYGANTF.

V and J are TRBV30 and TRBJ2-7; the match to TRBD1 covers 11 bases. Germline V gene lookup returns CDR1 GTSNPN and CDR2 SVGIG (reference sequence). The junction had 1 base not matched to a gene; V was cut back by 7 bases and J by 2 bases. The CDR3 runs 12 residues. The CDR3 sequence: CASGQGAYEQYF. The CDR3 DNA follows: TGTGCCTCGGGACAGGGGGCCTACGAGCAGTACTTC.

The chain employs TRBV29-1 and TRBJ2-2; the D call may be TRBD1 or TRBD2 (5 bases each). CDR3 size: 11 residues. Deletions cut 3 bases from V and 8 bases from J, with 7 bases between. CDR1 and CDR2 from the germline V gene are SQVTM and ANQGSEA. The CDR3 region is CSVDGGGELFF. CDR3 DNA: TGCAGCGTTGATGGGGGTGGGGAGCTGTTTTTT.

About this clone: Its ends do not fully match the called genes, so a read error is possible. The chain has TRBV4-3 and TRBJ2-1, with unresolved D. The CDR3 extends over 16 amino acids. The germline V gene has CDR1 LGHNA and CDR2 YSLEER. The CDR3 coding sequence is TGCGCCAGCAGCGAAGAAACAGTCAGGCTATCCAATGAGCAGTTCTTC. Protein product: CASSEETVRLSNEQFF.

The rearrangement joins TRBV9 to TRBJ2-1; D remains unclear. Trimming removed 2 bases from V and 9 bases from J, with 9 bases in between. The CDR3 consists of 12 residues. Germline CDR1 is SGDLS and CDR2 is YYNGEE. The CDR3 DNA sequence: TGTGCCAGCAGCGTCCCCTTGGGTGAGCAGTTCTTC. It codes for CASSVPLGEQFF.

The V gene is TRBV27, the J gene TRBJ2-7; D is unclear. The germline V gene has CDR1 MNHEY and CDR2 SMNVEV (reference sequence). There are 14 residues in the CDR3. V lost 5 bases to trimming and J lost 3 bases, with 14 bases between them. For the CDR3, the DNA is TGTGCCAGCAGTCCCTCTGATGGCTACTACGAGCAGTACTTC. As protein: CASSPSDGYYEQYF.

This chain links TRBV27 with TRBJ2-3; D unclear. Germline-derived CDR1 and CDR2 are MNHEY and SMNVEV (reference sequence). Trimming pared 7 bases from V and 4 bases from J, leaving 9 bases between. This CDR3 has 12 amino acids. In nucleotides, the CDR3 is TGTGCCAGCAACCTCCCTCCAGATACGCAGTATTTT. Amino acids: CASNLPPDTQYF.

The rearrangement links TRBV13 to TRBJ2-3; D possibly corresponds to TRBD2 (5 bases). V shed 5 bases and J shed 3 bases, with 21 bases lying between them. The germline V gene encodes CDR1 PRHDT and CDR2 FYEKMQ (reference sequence). The CDR3 sequence is 17 residues long. The CDR3 reads CASSPSEGRSWTDTQYF. DNA for the CDR3: TGTGCCAGCAGCCCATCCGAGGGTCGGTCCTGGACAGATACGCAGTATTTT.

The chain uses TRBV6-6 and TRBJ2-7, with 8 bases lining up with TRBD1. The germline V gene encodes CDR1 MNHNY and CDR2 SVGAGI (reference sequence). J was trimmed by 2 bases and V by 3 bases; bases with no gene match: 6. The CDR3 runs 15 residues. For the CDR3, the DNA is TGTGCCAGCAGTTATGGGGACAGGTCGACCTACGAGCAGTACTTC. This sequence encodes CASSYGDRSTYEQYF.

The sample holds a few counts of this clone. This chain joins TRBV6-5 and TRBJ1-5; possibly TRBD1 for D (5 bases). Germline values: CDR1 MNHEY, CDR2 SVGAGI. The CDR3 has 15 residues. V shed 4 bases and J shed 5 bases, with 15 bases lying between them. CDR3 in amino acids: CASSFVRVRDQPQHF. In nucleotides, the CDR3 is TGTGCCAGCAGTTTTGTCAGGGTTCGGGATCAGCCCCAGCATTTT.

The CDR3 region has the DNA TGTGCCAGCAGCTTGGATCGGGCAGAAGAGACCCAGTACTTC. This codes for CASSLDRAEETQYF. This sequence joins TRBV5-6 and TRBJ2-5; D gene unclear. The CDR3 runs 14 residues. V lost 0 bases, J lost 3 bases, and 9 bases lay in between. Germline V gives CDR1 SGHDT, CDR2 YYEEEE. The complete variable domain, with remaining parts taken from reference TRBV5-6 and TRBJ2-5, reads DAGVTQSPTHLIKTRGQQVTLRCSPKSGHDTVSWYQQALGQGPQFIFQYYEEEERQRGNFPDRFSGHQFPNYSSELNVNALLLGDSALYLCASSLDRAEETQYFGPGTRLLVL.

The V call is TRBV6-5, the J call TRBJ2-3, with a weak D call TRBD2 (6 bases). The CDR3 sequence is 14 residues long. Trimming took 6 bases from V and 1 from J, leaving 11 bases between them. Germline assignment: CDR1 MNHEY and CDR2 SVGAGI. The CDR3 coding sequence is TGTGCCAGCAGGGAGGGTCGGGGCACAGATACGCAGTATTTT. Residues: CASREGRGTDTQYF.

The chain links TRBV7-9 to TRBJ2-1, with unresolved D. Germline V gene lookup returns CDR1 SEHNR and CDR2 FQNEAQ (reference sequence). This CDR3 contains 12 residues. V lost 5 bases, J lost 3 bases, and 5 bases lay in between. CDR3 sequence reads: CASSPIYNEQFF. The CDR3, as DNA: TGTGCCAGCAGCCCGATCTACAATGAGCAGTTCTTC.

In the case of this clone: This could be a read error, since a much larger clone is one nucleotide away. Distinct nucleotide sequences in the sample also encode this CDR3. This chain connects TRBV7-8 to TRBJ1-1; D is uncertain. Germline lookup yields CDR1 SGHVS and CDR2 FQNEAQ. This CDR3 contains 14 residues. V lost 3 bases and J lost 0, with 8 bases in between. The CDR3 loop reads CASSFGQMNTEAFF. The CDR3 bases are TGTGCCAGCAGCTTTGGGCAGATGAACACTGAAGCTTTCTTT. Combining the CDR3 with reference TRBV7-8 and TRBJ1-1 gives the whole variable domain GAGVSQSPRYKVAKRGQDVALRCDPISGHVSLFWYQQALGQGPEFLTYFQNEAQLDKSGLPSDRFFAERPEGSVSTLKIQRTQQEDSAVYLCASSFGQMNTEAFFGQGTRLTVV.

The chain links TRBV13 to TRBJ1-1, with D hard to call. Trimming left V 0 bases short and J 6 bases short, with 8 bases between. Germline CDR1 is PRHDT and CDR2 is FYEKMQ (reference sequence). The CDR3 is 13 amino acids. CDR3 residues: CASSLGGNAEAFF. The CDR3 DNA follows: TGTGCCAGCAGCTTAGGGGGTAACGCTGAAGCTTTCTTT.

A few counts support this clone. This sequence joins TRBV25-1 and TRBJ2-7; no clear D gene. Trimming cost V 2 bases and J 3 bases, with 11 bases left between them. CDR1 and CDR2 (germline): MGHDK, SYGVNS. CDR3 length: 14 residues. CDR3 in amino acids: CASSEGLLLYEQYF. The CDR3 DNA sequence: TGTGCCAGCAGTGAAGGTCTACTTCTCTACGAGCAGTACTTC.

Remarks on this clone: This same CDR3 is encoded by further DNA sequences in the sample. The rearrangement uses TRBV4-3 and TRBJ1-4; D is ambiguous. The CDR3 extends over 15 amino acids. CDR1 LGHNA and CDR2 YSLEER come from the germline V gene. V gave up 0 bases and J gave up 3 bases, with 8 bases separating them. The chain's CDR3 is CASSQDRGANEKLFF. CDR3 nucleotides: TGCGCCAGCAGCCAAGATCGGGGTGCTAATGAAAAACTGTTTTTT.

The CDR3 region is CASSLGGQVEQFF. Here the CDR3 DNA reads TGTGCCAGCAGCTTAGGGGGACAGGTTGAGCAGTTCTTC. The rearrangement links TRBV7-8 to TRBJ2-1; 8 positions match TRBD1. Germline lookup yields CDR1 SGHVS and CDR2 FQNEAQ. This CDR3 has 13 residues. With 1 base clipped from V and 9 bases from J, the junction kept 2 bases outside the gene matches.

This clone has just one count. J is TRBJ2-7 and V is TRBV10-2; D gene uncertain. The CDR3 totals 13 residues. Germline-derived CDR1 and CDR2 are WSHSY and SAAADI. V gave up 3 bases and J gave up 2 bases, with 8 bases separating them. As DNA, the CDR3 is TGCGCCAGCAGTGACGGCGCTGCCTACGAGCAGTACTTC. Protein product: CASSDGAAYEQYF.

CDR3: CAISESGNTGNIHEQYF. The CDR3 coding sequence is TGTGCCATCAGTGAGTCGGGTAATACAGGGAATATCCACGAGCAGTACTTC. This sequence joins TRBV10-3 and TRBJ2-7, with D perhaps TRBD1 (6 bases). V was shortened by 0 bases and J by 5 bases, with 20 bases between the two germline ends. This CDR3 region has 17 residues. Germline CDR1 is ENHRY and CDR2 is SYGVKD.

This rearrangement joins TRBV5-1 to TRBJ1-1; 9 nucleotides align to TRBD1. V dropped 0 bases and J dropped 1; count of bases not matched to a gene: 4. Germline values: CDR1 SGHRS, CDR2 YFSETQ. This CDR3 contains 16 residues. Written as DNA, the CDR3 is TGCGCCAGCAGCTTGGCAAACAGGGGGCCGAACACTGAAGCTTTCTTT. It encodes CASSLANRGPNTEAFF. The variable domain in full, completed from reference TRBV5-1 and TRBJ1-1, reads KAGVTQTPRYLIKTRGQQVTLSCSPISGHRSVSWYQQTPGQGLQFLFEYFSETQRNKGNFPGRFSGRQFSNSRSEMNVSTLELGDSALYLCASSLANRGPNTEAFFGQGTRLTVV.

The V and J genes are TRBV30 and TRBJ2-7, with unresolved D. Deletions cut 1 base from V and 4 bases from J, with 5 bases between. This CDR3 spans 11 amino acids. The germline gives CDR1 GTSNPN, CDR2 SVGIG (reference sequence). Written as DNA, the CDR3 is TGTGCCTGGAGTGACGGTTACGAGCAGTACTTC. Protein sequence: CAWSDGYEQYF.

The chain joins TRBV4-3 to TRBJ2-5; 7 bases line up with TRBD1. V shed 0 bases and J 4 bases; nucleotides not matched to a gene: 8. The CDR3 runs 16 residues. Germline V gene data show CDR1 as LGHNA and CDR2 as YSLEER. The DNA of the CDR3 is TGCGCCAGCAGCCAAGATCGGGACAGTCCAGGAGAGACCCAGTACTTC. Amino acids: CASSQDRDSPGETQYF.

This clone was detected a few times. The chain has TRBV29-1 and TRBJ1-1, with D uncertain. The CDR3 has 17 residues. V lost 7 bases and J lost 2, with 26 bases in between. The germline CDR1 and CDR2 sequences are SQVTM and ANQGSEA. Here the CDR3 reads CSASTVAAWGQNTEAFF. The CDR3 region has the DNA TGCAGCGCCTCGACTGTGGCAGCCTGGGGTCAAAACACTGAAGCTTTCTTT.

This clone was observed once. The chain carries TRBV4-3 and TRBJ1-1, with D hard to call. Between the trimmed V and J ends, which lost 1 base and 0 bases, there was a span of 15 bases. The CDR3 extends over 17 amino acids. From germline, CDR1 is LGHNA and CDR2 YSLEER. The DNA for the CDR3 is TGCGCCAGCAGCCAAGGATTAGTCGGGGAATTGAACACTGAAGCTTTCTTT. Protein sequence: CASSQGLVGELNTEAFF.

The rearrangement uses TRBV19 and TRBJ1-1, with D perhaps TRBD1 (5 bases). Per germline, CDR1 LNHDA and CDR2 SQIVND (reference sequence). The CDR3 length is 12 residues. V dropped 10 bases and J dropped 1 base, with 10 bases sitting between them. CDR3 DNA: TGTGCCACCGGGACGGGGAACACTGAAGCTTTCTTT. Translation: CATGTGNTEAFF.

The chain is built from TRBV7-9 and TRBJ2-1; possibly TRBD2 for D (7 bases). Trimming stripped 1 base from V and 3 bases from J, with 16 bases between. CDR3 length equals 17 residues. Germline V gene sequence: CDR1 SEHNR, CDR2 FQNEAQ (reference sequence). CDR3 bases: TGTGCCAGCAGCTTAGGTCCTGGCGGGGGCCTCTACAATGAGCAGTTCTTC. Protein product: CASSLGPGGGLYNEQFF. Looking up the rest from reference TRBV7-9 and TRBJ2-1 gives the full variable domain: DTGVSQNPRHKITKRGQNVTFRCDPISEHNRLYWYRQTLGQGPEFLTYFQNEAQLEKSRLLSDRFSAERPKGSFSTLEIQRTEQGDSAMYLCASSLGPGGGLYNEQFFGPGTRLTVL.

This rearrangement joins TRBV9 to TRBJ1-1; D is undetermined. V lost 4 bases and J 1 base, leaving 11 bases between the germline ends. Germline CDR1 reads SGDLS; CDR2 reads YYNGEE. The CDR3 has 14 amino acids. In nucleotides, the CDR3 is TGTGCCAGCAGCCCTCGGAACAAGAACACTGAAGCTTTCTTT. This encodes CASSPRNKNTEAFF.

The V call is TRBV19, the J call TRBJ2-1; D gene ambiguous. Trimming shortened V by 7 bases and J by 4 bases, and 5 bases separated the two germline ends. Per the germline V gene, CDR1 is LNHDA and CDR2 is SQIVND (reference sequence). The CDR3 extends over 11 amino acids. The chain's CDR3 is CASTLYNEQFF. The CDR3 DNA is TGTGCCAGTACCCTATACAATGAGCAGTTCTTC.